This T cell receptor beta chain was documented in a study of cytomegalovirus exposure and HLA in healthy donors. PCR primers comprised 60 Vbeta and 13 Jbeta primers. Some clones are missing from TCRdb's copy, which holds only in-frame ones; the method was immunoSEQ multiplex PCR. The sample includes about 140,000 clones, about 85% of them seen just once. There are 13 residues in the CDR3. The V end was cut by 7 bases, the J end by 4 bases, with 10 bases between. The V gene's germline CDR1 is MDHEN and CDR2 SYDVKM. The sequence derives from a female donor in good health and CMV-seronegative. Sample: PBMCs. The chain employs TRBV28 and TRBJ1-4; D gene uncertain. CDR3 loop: CASKGVDNEKLFF. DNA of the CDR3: TGTGCCAGCAAGGGAGTGGATAATGAAAAACTGTTTTTT.